This is a list of T cell receptor beta chains from one sample in a study of T cells after yellow fever vaccination. TCRdb reprocessed the 5' RACE reads via MiXCR and lists one record per CDR3 protein. Of approximately 510,000 distinct CDR3 sequences listed, less than 25% are singletons. The material was PBMCs, obtained 21 days after the first yellow fever vaccination. These receptor sequences come from a man in his late teens or twenties who received the YFV17D yellow fever vaccine. CDR3s include the opening cysteine and the closing phenylalanine or tryptophan. The order of the fields is CDR3 length, V gene, CDR3 protein.

13 TRBV10-1 CASSDDRGTEAFF
13 TRBV14 CASSQSGPNEQFF
14 TRBV10-3 CAISETGSTDTQYF
17 TRBV7-2 CASSPRGGGGRRNEQFF
16 TRBV15 CATSTRSLGGGETQYF
17 TRBV14 CASSQAFQGSSYNEQFF
12 TRBV24-1 CATRDTTDTQYF
14 TRBV29-1 CSVVGRGGEETQYF
14 TRBV7-8 CASSLVLGSETQYF
13 TRBV20-1 CSAGRTSTDTQYF
13 TRBV29-1 CSVEGGITDTQYF
14 TRBV20-1 CSARGPQGNQPQHF
15 TRBV5-1 CASRLRQGAWDEQFF
15 TRBV5-1 CASSLVGTVNTEAFF
13 TRBV18 CASSPFAQETQYF
14 TRBV28 CASSGIEANEKLFF
16 TRBV7-9 CASSPSRGQGSYEQYF
15 TRBV18 CASSLELAYTDTQYF
16 TRBV5-1 CASSLEGRNLYNEQFF
16 TRBV4-1 CASSQGSGRTYNEQFF
15 TRBV20-1 CSARDSTGPYNEQFF
15 TRBV10-3 CAISEGQATVYEQYF
16 TRBV27 CASSQTDRGLTDTQYF
13 TRBV24-1 CATNRQGNQPQHF
15 TRBV2 CASSERGSGGYEQYF
14 TRBV25-1 CASSPSLAKNIQYF
14 TRBV2 CASTTVGGYQPQHF
17 TRBV5-6 CASSLIAGTGPNNEQFF
16 TRBV5-1 CASSLVGGQYQETQYF
16 TRBV9 CASSVAGTGGAGEQFF
14 TRBV9 CASSVASGEETQYF
16 TRBV7-9 CASSLDRVRVNTEAFF
17 TRBV11-2 CASSPLGGAESTDTQYF
14 TRBV7-2 CASSLGSSGDTQYF
14 TRBV5-5 CASSLISTGETQYF
13 TRBV12-3/TRBV12-4 CASSPDTTYEQYF
12 TRBV29-1 CSAGGRYNEQFF
14 TRBV5-4 CASSHPLGENEQFF
13 TRBV12-3/TRBV12-4 CASSFGGGKTQYF
15 TRBV20-1 CSARPPWTGPETQYF
13 TRBV6-2/TRBV6-3 CASSYSSSRGYTF
14 TRBV7-2 CASSQGPYNSPLHF
17 TRBV7-3 CASSWTSGGTYTDTQYF
16 TRBV6-5 CASSYGTGGSTYEQYF
15 TRBV18 CASSPQTGGAPEAFF